This section outlines one TCR beta chain sequence together with its context. The antigen remains unidentified. The data belong to a study of a mutant IDH1 vaccine in newly diagnosed glioma. The wider study: Patients' prior therapy spanned radiotherapy, temozolomide, or both; most underwent both.

Study findings and constraints: 85% to 95% of patients showed vaccine-induced immune responses across multiple MHC alleles.

Clones were sequenced by immunoSEQ multiplex PCR, and TCRdb holds only the in-frame ones, with some missing. The sample includes 56,000 or so clones, about 71% of them seen just once. CDR1 and CDR2 (germline): SGDLS, YYNGEE. The CDR3 length is 16 residues. V shed 8 bases and J 7 bases; nucleotides not matched to a gene: 20. Time point here: week 47, end of study. In every dose of vaccine, 300 ug of mutant IDH1 20-mer peptide was given alongside topical imiquimod. Eight vaccinations reached patients in weeks 1, 3, 5, 7, 11, 15, 19 and 23. Patients carried new grade 3 or 4 IDH1-mutant astrocytomas lacking nuclear ATRX.

This specimen consisted of PBMCs, obtained from a glioma patient whose treatment included an IDH1 peptide vaccine. This chain connects TRBV9 to TRBJ1-2; 7 nucleotides agree with TRBD1. The sequence was collected from a man aged 50 to 60 with glioma. CDR3 sequence reads: CASGGEGAKTGPGYTF. The CDR3 DNA follows: TGTGCCAGTGGGGGGGAGGGGGCTAAGACCGGCCCTGGCTACACCTTC.